These 7 T cell receptor beta chains originate from one sample sequenced in a study of cytomegalovirus exposure and HLA in healthy donors. A multiplex PCR was run with 60 Vbeta primers and 13 Jbeta primers. Method: immunoSEQ multiplex PCR; TCRdb's copy keeps in-frame clones and lacks some. The table includes fewer than 250,000 clones, 75% to 85% detected once. Sequencing was performed on PBMCs. The receptor set was obtained from a young woman in good health and CMV-seropositive.

The chain joins TRBV5-1 to TRBJ2-1; 7 nucleotides agree with TRBD2. The CDR3 sequence is 16 residues long. Germline CDR1 is SGHRS and CDR2 is YFSETQ. The ends lost 0 bases at V and 0 bases at J; junction bases unmatched: 3. The CDR3 nucleotides are TGCGCCAGCAGCTTGGAGTGGACTAGCTCCTACAATGAGCAGTTCTTC. Translated: CASSLEWTSSYNEQFF.

This chain connects TRBV27 to TRBJ2-1; TRBD2 aligns across 7 bases. The CDR3 has 17 residues. The germline V gene encodes CDR1 MNHEY and CDR2 SMNVEV (reference sequence). J gave up 1 base and V 1 base, and 7 bases lay outside the gene matches. The CDR3 region is CASSLWYGRRSYNEQFF. The CDR3 bases are TGTGCCAGCAGTTTATGGTACGGGAGGAGGTCCTACAATGAGCAGTTCTTC.

Written as DNA, the CDR3 is TGTGCCAGCAGTCCTTGGAGCGGATACAATGAGCAGTTCTTC. It translates to CASSPWSGYNEQFF. The chain couples TRBV28 to TRBJ2-1; weak D call: TRBD2 (5 bases). With 5 bases removed from V and 4 bases from J, the gap between germline ends came to 12 bases. Germline lookup yields CDR1 MDHEN and CDR2 SYDVKM. The CDR3 has 14 residues.

J is TRBJ2-7 and V is TRBV7-9, with 8 bases that match TRBD2. The CDR3 is 16 amino acids. Per germline, CDR1 SEHNR and CDR2 FQNEAQ (reference sequence). The ends lost 3 bases at V and 5 bases at J; junction bases unmatched: 12. CDR3 in amino acids: CASSFPGLVGSHEQYF. The CDR3 DNA follows: TGTGCCAGCAGCTTCCCGGGACTAGTGGGGAGCCACGAGCAGTACTTC.

The chain employs TRBV28 and TRBJ2-7; possibly TRBD1 for D (6 bases). Between the trimmed V and J ends, which lost 5 bases and 3 bases, there was a span of 14 bases. The CDR3 runs 14 residues. Germline lookup yields CDR1 MDHEN and CDR2 SYDVKM. The CDR3 spells CASSRRTELYEQYF. The CDR3 DNA follows: TGTGCCAGCAGTCGAAGGACAGAACTCTACGAGCAGTACTTC.

This clone has more than one count but fewer than ten. V and J are TRBV7-2 and TRBJ2-7; TRBD2 matches 9 bases. CDR1 is SGHTA and CDR2 is FQGNSA in the germline V gene. The CDR3 totals 16 residues. Trimming took 5 bases from V and 6 from J; bases not matched to a gene: 14. The CDR3 DNA follows: TGTGCCAGCAGCGTGGAATGGGGAGCGGGAGGATCCGAGCAGTACTTC. Encoded protein: CASSVEWGAGGSEQYF.

This clone occurred a few times. The chain employs TRBV29-1 and TRBJ2-2; the D gene is possibly TRBD1 (6 bases). Looked up from germline, CDR1 is SQVTM and CDR2 is ANQGSEA. The germline V and J ends were trimmed by 7 bases and 1 base, with 7 bases remaining between them. CDR3 size: 12 residues. The chain's CDR3 is CSGTVNTGELFF. The DNA for the CDR3 is TGCAGCGGGACAGTGAACACCGGGGAGCTGTTTTTT.